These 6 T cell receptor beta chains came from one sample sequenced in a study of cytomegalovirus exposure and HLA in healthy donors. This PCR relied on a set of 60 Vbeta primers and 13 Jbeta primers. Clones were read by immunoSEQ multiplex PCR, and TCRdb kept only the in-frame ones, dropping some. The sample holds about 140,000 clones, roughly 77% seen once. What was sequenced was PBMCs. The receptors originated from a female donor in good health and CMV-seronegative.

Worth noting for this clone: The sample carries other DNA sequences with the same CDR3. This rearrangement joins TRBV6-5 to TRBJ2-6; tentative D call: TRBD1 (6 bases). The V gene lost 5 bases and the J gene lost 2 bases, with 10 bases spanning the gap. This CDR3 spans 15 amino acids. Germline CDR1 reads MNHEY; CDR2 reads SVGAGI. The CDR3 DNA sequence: TGTGCCAGCAGTACACAGGGTACTGGGGCCAACGTCCTGACTTTC. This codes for CASSTQGTGANVLTF.

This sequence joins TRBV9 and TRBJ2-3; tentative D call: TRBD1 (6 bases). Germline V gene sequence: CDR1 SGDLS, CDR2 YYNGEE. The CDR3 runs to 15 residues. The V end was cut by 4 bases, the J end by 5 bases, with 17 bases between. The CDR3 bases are TGTGCCAGCAGCCCCAGCGACTGGGGGCGAGATACGCAGTATTTT. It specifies CASSPSDWGRDTQYF.

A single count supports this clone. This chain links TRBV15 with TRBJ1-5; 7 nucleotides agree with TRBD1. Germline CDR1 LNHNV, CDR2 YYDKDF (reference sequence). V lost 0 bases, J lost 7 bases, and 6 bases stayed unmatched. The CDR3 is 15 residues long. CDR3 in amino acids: CATSRDTGADQPQHF. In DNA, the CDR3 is TGTGCCACCAGCAGAGATACAGGGGCAGACCAGCCCCAGCATTTT.

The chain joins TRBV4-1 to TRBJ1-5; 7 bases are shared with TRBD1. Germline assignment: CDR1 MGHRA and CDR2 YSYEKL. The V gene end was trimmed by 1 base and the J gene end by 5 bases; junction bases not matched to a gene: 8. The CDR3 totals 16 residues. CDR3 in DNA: TGCGCCAGCAGCCAAGCCTTTGGACAGGCTTATCAGCCCCAGCATTTT. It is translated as CASSQAFGQAYQPQHF.

The CDR3 bases are TGTGCCAGCAGGCAACTTACAGGGGCTGAAGCTTTCTTT. Translating it yields CASRQLTGAEAFF. The chain carries TRBV6-5 and TRBJ1-1, with TRBD1 matching 7 bases. Germline V gene sequence: CDR1 MNHEY, CDR2 SVGAGI. The V gene end was trimmed by 6 bases and the J gene end by 6 bases; junction bases not matched to a gene: 7. This CDR3 has 13 amino acids.

CDR3 nucleotides: TGCGCCAGCAGCCAAGGCGATTCCGCAGATACGCAGTATTTT. Amino acid sequence: CASSQGDSADTQYF. The V call is TRBV4-1, the J call TRBJ2-3; D unclear. The CDR3 totals 14 residues. Germline values: CDR1 MGHRA, CDR2 YSYEKL. Trimming took 1 base from V and 4 from J, leaving 9 bases between them.